This is a list of T cell receptor beta chains from one sample in a study of identical twins. Each CDR3 protein is one row after TCRdb ran MiXCR on the 5' RACE reads. The sample lists roughly 240,000 distinct CDR3 sequences, around 6.6% occurring once. Another study also made use of these data, one on yellow fever vaccine responses in identical twins.

Sequencing used memory (CD45RO+) T cells sorted from blood. Receptor source: a woman aged 18-29 years in good health. Both conserved end residues are part of each CDR3. Fields, in order: V gene, clone size, D gene, J gene, CDR3 protein, CDR3 DNA. A D gene is named only where the DNA matches it firmly. Not every row has a clone size; where given, it reads once, few, many or a size class.

>TRBV2|NA|NA|TRBJ2-7
CASKARGLGRDEQYF
TGTGCCAGCAAGGCCAGGGGACTTGGTAGAGACGAGCAGTACTTC
>TRBV27|NA|TRBD2|TRBJ2-1
CASSPGTTITLRPYNEQFF
TGTGCCAGCAGTCCGGGGACTACAATTACCCTCCGTCCCTACAATGAGCAGTTCTTC
>TRBV5-6|NA|NA|TRBJ1-2
CASSSTDYGYTF
TGTGCCAGCAGCTCAACAGACTATGGCTACACCTTC
>TRBV6-1|many|NA|TRBJ2-5
CASSGPPRQETQYF
TGTGCCAGCAGTGGTCCACCCCGGCAAGAGACCCAGTACTTC
>TRBV5-1|few|TRBD1|TRBJ1-4
CASSLGTGPNEKLFF
TGCGCCAGCAGCTTGGGGACAGGGCCAAATGAAAAACTGTTTTTT
>TRBV11-2|few|TRBD2|TRBJ2-1
CASSGRRVSGSPYNEQFF
TGTGCCAGCAGCGGACGACGGGTGAGCGGGAGCCCCTACAATGAGCAGTTCTTC
>TRBV10-3|NA|TRBD1|TRBJ1-2
CAIKPQDRERGNYGYTF
TGTGCCATAAAACCCCAGGACAGGGAAAGGGGCAACTATGGCTACACCTTC
>TRBV12-3/TRBV12-4|many|NA|TRBJ2-5
CASSLDREETQYF
TGTGCCAGCAGTTTAGACAGGGAAGAGACCCAGTACTTC
>TRBV12-3/TRBV12-4|NA|NA|TRBJ2-2
CASSLRAVANTGELFF
TGTGCCAGCAGTTTGCGAGCGGTCGCGAACACCGGGGAGCTGTTTTTT
>TRBV2|few|NA|TRBJ2-3
CARDQGPSTDTQYF
TGTGCCAGGGATCAGGGCCCTAGCACAGATACGCAGTATTTT
>TRBV5-1|many|NA|TRBJ1-1
CASSLGDITNTEAFF
TGCGCCAGCAGCCTGGGGGACATTACGAACACTGAAGCTTTCTTT
>TRBV7-9|NA|NA|TRBJ2-3
CASRIVASSTDTQYF
TGTGCCAGCCGCATTGTAGCGAGCAGCACAGATACGCAGTATTTT
>TRBV29-1|few|TRBD2|TRBJ2-1
CSVRAGWGGNEQFF
TGCAGCGTTCGCGCGGGGTGGGGGGGCAATGAGCAGTTCTTC
>TRBV20-1|many|TRBD1|TRBJ2-1
CSARGQGQSNEQFF
TGCAGTGCTAGAGGACAGGGACAGAGTAATGAGCAGTTCTTC
>TRBV12-3/TRBV12-4|many|NA|TRBJ1-1
CACQQGIEAFF
TGTGCCTGCCAACAGGGCATTGAAGCTTTCTTT
>TRBV6-1|NA|NA|TRBJ1-2
CASRPQNRDGYTF
TGTGCCAGCAGACCCCAAAACAGGGATGGCTACACCTTC
>TRBV6-5|NA|TRBD1|TRBJ2-1
CASSYGTGQGNEQFF
TGTGCCAGCAGTTACGGGACAGGCCAGGGCAATGAGCAGTTCTTC
>TRBV7-2|NA|TRBD2|TRBJ2-1
CASSPQRGYYNEQFF
TGTGCCAGCAGCCCCCAGCGGGGGTACTACAATGAGCAGTTCTTC
>TRBV28|many|NA|TRBJ1-5
CASSPTGDFNQPQHF
TGTGCCAGCAGCCCGACAGGAGACTTTAATCAGCCCCAGCATTTT
>TRBV5-1|few|TRBD2|TRBJ2-1
CASSPGAGGPSYNEQFF
TGCGCCAGCAGCCCGGGGGCGGGAGGGCCGTCTTACAATGAGCAGTTCTTC
>TRBV6-5|few|NA|TRBJ2-2
CASSGRNGELFF
TGTGCCAGCAGCGGCCGAAACGGGGAGCTGTTTTTT
>TRBV12-3/TRBV12-4|few|TRBD1|TRBJ2-3
CASSLGDRDADTQYF
TGTGCCAGCAGTTTAGGTGACAGGGATGCAGATACGCAGTATTTT
>TRBV5-1|NA|TRBD1|TRBJ1-1
CASSLVGDRGTEAFF
TGCGCCAGCAGCTTGGTAGGGGACAGGGGTACTGAAGCTTTCTTT
>TRBV5-1|many|NA|TRBJ2-5
CASSRSWAQGETQYF
TGCGCCAGCAGCAGATCCTGGGCCCAAGGGGAGACCCAGTACTTC
>TRBV12-3/TRBV12-4|many|NA|TRBJ2-2
CASSSQRTGELFF
TGTGCCAGCAGTTCCCAGCGCACCGGGGAGCTGTTTTTT
>TRBV7-6|NA|NA|TRBJ2-1
CASSLALEGGAEQFF
TGTGCCAGCAGCTTAGCGCTAGAGGGTGGAGCTGAGCAGTTCTTC
>TRBV5-1|many|NA|TRBJ1-5
CASSFDGTYNQPQHF
TGCGCCAGCAGCTTCGATGGGACATATAATCAGCCCCAGCATTTT
>TRBV5-1|few|NA|TRBJ2-7
CASSLRSYGPEQYF
TGCGCCAGCAGCTTGCGGTCATACGGCCCCGAGCAGTACTTC
>TRBV6-2/TRBV6-3|NA|TRBD1|TRBJ1-1
CASSQTRGRGTNTEAFF
TGTGCCAGCAGTCAGACCCGTGGCAGGGGGACGAACACTGAAGCTTTCTTT
>TRBV12-3/TRBV12-4|many|NA|TRBJ1-4
CASSTGGNEKLFF
TGTGCCAGCAGTACCGGGGGTAATGAAAAACTGTTTTTT
>TRBV7-9|few|NA|TRBJ1-2
CASSLEQGLGGYTF
TGTGCCAGCAGCTTAGAGCAGGGCCTAGGTGGCTACACCTTC
>TRBV7-2|NA|NA|TRBJ2-7
CASSTGFRPYEQYF
TGTGCCAGCAGCACAGGGTTCCGACCCTACGAGCAGTACTTC
>TRBV5-1|many|NA|TRBJ1-1
CASSREGLGGTEAFF
TGCGCCAGCAGCCGAGAGGGTCTCGGGGGCACTGAAGCTTTCTTT
>TRBV12-3/TRBV12-4|many|NA|TRBJ1-3
CASSSGASGNTIYF
TGTGCCAGCAGTTCTGGGGCCTCTGGAAACACCATATATTTT
>TRBV15|few|NA|TRBJ2-6
CATSRLILGSGANVLTF
TGTGCCACCAGCAGATTAATCCTGGGCTCTGGGGCCAACGTCCTGACTTTC
>TRBV28|few|NA|TRBJ2-1
CASSLLGDYNEQFF
TGTGCCAGCAGTTTGTTAGGGGACTACAATGAGCAGTTCTTC
>TRBV5-4|NA|NA|TRBJ1-1
CASSLGGGVLPMNTEAFF
TGTGCCAGCAGCTTGGGTGGGGGAGTCCTCCCAATGAACACTGAAGCTTTCTTT
>TRBV10-1|NA|TRBD1|TRBJ1-1
CASSDRGPTEAFF
TGCGCCAGCAGTGACAGGGGGCCCACTGAAGCTTTCTTT
>TRBV4-1|NA|NA|TRBJ1-6
CASSQDGTGSLHF
TGCGCCAGCAGCCAAGATGGGACGGGGTCCCTCCACTTT